The next 24 T cell receptor beta chains were all read from a single sample in a study of graft-versus-host responses after intestinal transplantation. Their antigen targets remain unknown. Profiling relied on immunoSEQ multiplex PCR, and the TCRdb table lists in-frame clones only, not all of them. The sample comprises 120,000 or so clones, 90% to 95% of which are singletons, and 0.5% to 0.6% rests with the top ten. The sample here was unstimulated CD8+ T cells sorted from spleen or lymph node cells, taken before intestinal transplant. Receptor source: a human donor who received an intestinal transplant.

With respect to this clone: The sample holds other DNA sequences that translate to the same CDR3. The chain recombines TRBV6-5 with TRBJ2-5; 7 bases map to TRBD2. Germline V lookup: CDR1 MNHEY, CDR2 SVGAGI. V gave up 6 bases and J gave up 4 bases; unmatched junction bases: 2. This CDR3 has 12 amino acids. CDR3 loop: CASSLAGETQYF. The CDR3 DNA sequence: TGTGCCAGCAGCTTAGCGGGAGAGACCCAGTACTTC.

The chain is built from TRBV9 and TRBJ2-3; the match to TRBD2 covers 7 bases. Unmatched junction bases numbered 13, after V lost 4 bases and J lost 2 bases. CDR1 and CDR2 (germline): SGDLS, YYNGEE. This CDR3 is 17 amino acids long. Here the CDR3 reads CASSRGGGTANTDTQYF. CDR3 nucleotide sequence: TGTGCCAGCAGCCGTGGGGGGGGAACAGCTAACACAGATACGCAGTATTTT.

The chain links TRBV6-1 to TRBJ2-7, with TRBD2 matching over 8 bases. V was clipped by 4 bases and J by 2 bases; unmatched bases: 4. Germline V gene data show CDR1 as MNHNS and CDR2 as SASEGT. There are 14 residues in the CDR3. CDR3 DNA sequence: TGTGCCAGCAGTGTACTAGCGGTTACCTACGAGCAGTACTTC. Protein: CASSVLAVTYEQYF.

CDR3 sequence: CATSPEDRVGTEAFF. The DNA of the CDR3 is TGTGCCACCAGCCCAGAGGACAGGGTAGGGACTGAAGCTTTCTTT. The chain couples TRBV15 to TRBJ1-1; the match to TRBD1 covers 8 bases. The CDR3 loop spans 15 amino acids. The V gene end was trimmed by 5 bases and the J gene end by 5 bases; junction bases not matched to a gene: 10. CDR1 and CDR2 (germline): LNHNV, YYDKDF (reference sequence).

CDR3 amino acids: CSVEDDAAPNQPQHF. CDR3 coding DNA: TGCAGCGTTGAAGATGATGCAGCCCCGAATCAGCCCCAGCATTTT. This chain uses TRBV29-1 with TRBJ1-5; D ambiguous. CDR1 and CDR2 from the germline V gene are SQVTM and ANQGSEA. Trimming cost V 0 bases and J 4 bases, with 13 bases left between them. The CDR3 sequence is 15 residues long.

This chain links TRBV9 with TRBJ2-7; D might be TRBD1 (6 bases). Germline loops: CDR1 SGDLS, CDR2 YYNGEE. The CDR3 covers 15 residues. The V gene lost 5 bases and the J gene lost 3 bases, with 18 bases spanning the gap. The CDR3 here is CASSDPATGDYEQYF. The DNA of the CDR3 is TGTGCCAGCAGTGACCCGGCGACAGGAGACTACGAGCAGTACTTC.

V gene TRBV7-8 combines with J gene TRBJ2-7, with 7 bases identical to TRBD2. Germline V gene data show CDR1 as SGHVS and CDR2 as FQNEAQ. Germline trimming cut 3 bases from V and 1 base from J; bases unmatched to any gene: 6. The CDR3 loop spans 15 amino acids. CDR3 loop: CASSFELARSYEQYF. Here the CDR3 DNA reads TGTGCCAGCAGCTTTGAACTAGCGAGATCCTACGAGCAGTACTTC.

The V and J genes are TRBV19 and TRBJ1-1; D possibly corresponds to TRBD1 (6 bases). Germline assignment: CDR1 LNHDA and CDR2 SQIVND (reference sequence). The V end lost 7 bases, the J end lost 6 bases, and 18 bases lay between the germline ends. The CDR3 is 14 amino acids. The CDR3 DNA reads TGTGCCAGTACCCTGGGGCCTACAGGGTCTGAAGCTTTCTTT. Translating gives CASTLGPTGSEAFF. Using reference TRBV19 and TRBJ1-1 for the parts outside the CDR3, the full variable domain is DGGITQSPKYLFRKEGQNVTLSCEQNLNHDAMYWYRQDPGQGLRLIYYSQIVNDFQKGDIAEGYSVSREKKESFPLTVTSAQKNPTAFYLCASTLGPTGSEAFFGQGTRLTVV.

The rearrangement uses TRBV11-2 and TRBJ2-1, with 10 bases fitting TRBD2. V lost 4 bases, J lost 2 bases, and 5 bases stayed unmatched. CDR3 length: 16 residues. Per germline, CDR1 SGHAT and CDR2 FQNNGV. The CDR3 DNA reads as TGTGCCAGCAGCTCCTACCTAGCGGGGGCCTACAATGAGCAGTTCTTC. This codes for CASSSYLAGAYNEQFF.

J is TRBJ1-1 and V is TRBV10-2; D gene unclear. Germline loops: CDR1 WSHSY, CDR2 SAAADI. The CDR3 is 13 residues long. V gave up 5 bases and J gave up 6 bases, with 13 bases separating them. CDR3 DNA: TGCGCCAGCAGTCTGGAGGTATATTCTGAAGCTTTCTTT. Translated, it gives CASSLEVYSEAFF.

The chain carries TRBV6-5 and TRBJ2-7; D unclear. Germline V gene sequence: CDR1 MNHEY, CDR2 SVGAGI. The CDR3 totals 10 residues. The V end was cut by 7 bases, the J end by 4 bases, with 5 bases between. The CDR3 is CASMAYEQYF. The CDR3 bases are TGTGCCAGCATGGCGTACGAGCAGTACTTC.

This chain links TRBV7-9 with TRBJ2-2, with D perhaps matching TRBD2 (6 bases). CDR3 length: 15 residues. Germline CDR1 and CDR2: SEHNR and FQNEAQ (reference sequence). The V end lost 5 bases, the J end lost 0 bases, and 10 bases lay between the germline ends. DNA for the CDR3: TGTGCCAGCAGCCAGCTAGCGTCGAACACCGGGGAGCTGTTTTTT. This translates into CASSQLASNTGELFF.

The CDR3 sequence is CASSQEGNRYEQYF. The CDR3 DNA is TGTGCCAGCAGCCAAGAGGGGAATAGATACGAGCAGTACTTC. This chain links TRBV4-2 with TRBJ2-7; unclear D gene. CDR1 LGHNA and CDR2 YNFKEQ come from the germline V gene. This CDR3 has 14 amino acids. V dropped 0 bases and J dropped 4 bases, with 10 bases sitting between them.

The chain joins TRBV29-1 to TRBJ1-2; tentatively, D is TRBD1 (5 bases). Trimming removed 4 bases at V and 6 bases at J, with 9 bases between. Per germline, CDR1 SQVTM and CDR2 ANQGSEA. CDR3 length: 11 residues. The CDR3 loop reads CSVGRDDGYTF. CDR3 coding DNA: TGCAGCGTTGGCAGGGATGATGGCTACACCTTC. The full variable domain, with the rest looked up from reference TRBV29-1 and TRBJ1-2, is SAVISQKPSRDICQRGTSLTIQCQVDSQVTMMFWYRQQPGQSLTLIATANQGSEATYESGFVIDKFPISRPNLTFSTLTVSNMSPEDSSIYLCSVGRDDGYTFGSGTRLTVV.

The rearrangement joins TRBV7-3 to TRBJ2-7; D is possibly TRBD2 (6 bases). The CDR3 extends over 13 amino acids. V gave up 5 bases and J gave up 4 bases, with 12 bases separating them. From germline, CDR1 is SGHTA and CDR2 FQGTGA. The CDR3 loop reads CASSPAGSYEQYF. CDR3 bases: TGTGCCAGCAGCCCCGCGGGATCTTACGAGCAGTACTTC.

The chain joins TRBV9 to TRBJ2-3; tentatively, D is TRBD1 (6 bases). The CDR3 sequence is 16 residues long. Trimming removed 4 bases at V and 0 bases at J, with 15 bases between. CDR1 and CDR2 from the germline V gene are SGDLS and YYNGEE. CDR3 sequence (DNA): TGTGCCAGCAGCACCCGACAGGCTCCTAGCACAGATACGCAGTATTTT. It yields the protein CASSTRQAPSTDTQYF.

V gene TRBV2 combines with J gene TRBJ2-3; D might be TRBD2 (6 bases). Per the germline V gene, CDR1 is SNHLY and CDR2 is FYNNEI. Trimming cost V 4 bases and J 6 bases, with 14 bases left between them. The CDR3 runs to 14 residues. The CDR3 loop is CASSVGSTRDTQYF. The CDR3 DNA reads as TGTGCCAGCAGTGTAGGGTCGACTAGGGATACGCAGTATTTT. Complete variable domain (other parts from reference TRBV2 and TRBJ2-3): EPEVTQTPSHQVTQMGQEVILRCVPISNHLYFYWYRQILGQKVEFLVSFYNNEISEKSEIFDDQFSVERPDGSNFTLKIRSTKLEDSAMYFCASSVGSTRDTQYFGPGTRLTVL.

This chain connects TRBV4-1 to TRBJ2-7; 8 positions agree with TRBD2. Looked up from germline, CDR1 is MGHRA and CDR2 is YSYEKL. The CDR3 spans 16 residues. Trimming at V came to 1 base and at J to 2 bases, leaving 7 bases not matched to a gene. This chain's CDR3 is CASSQVHSGSAYEQYF. DNA of the CDR3: TGCGCCAGCAGCCAAGTGCACAGCGGGAGTGCCTACGAGCAGTACTTC.

CDR3 sequence reads: CASGYTGELFF. The CDR3, as DNA: TGTGCCAGCGGGTACACCGGGGAGCTGTTTTTT. V and J are TRBV2 and TRBJ2-2; D is uncertain. V was trimmed by 8 bases and J by 3 bases, leaving 4 bases between them. Germline-derived CDR1 and CDR2 are SNHLY and FYNNEI. CDR3 length equals 11 residues.

The J gene is TRBJ2-7, the V gene TRBV4-2; D is possibly TRBD2 (8 bases). The CDR3 length is 16 residues. The V gene's germline CDR1 is LGHNA and CDR2 YNFKEQ. Trimming took 4 bases from V and 2 from J, leaving 18 bases between them. The CDR3 DNA reads TGTGCCAGCAGCCCATACCGGGAGGGGACAGCCTACGAGCAGTACTTC. As protein: CASSPYREGTAYEQYF.

The chain links TRBV5-1 to TRBJ2-1, with a tentative D call TRBD2 (6 bases). V lost 0 bases, J lost 7 bases, and 11 bases lay in between. The CDR3 spans 14 residues. Germline V gene sequence: CDR1 SGHRS, CDR2 YFSETQ. The DNA for the CDR3 is TGCGCCAGCAGCTTGGGCAGGAGGGGAAATGAGCAGTTCTTC. It specifies CASSLGRRGNEQFF.

On this clone: The junction does not match germline at one end; this may be a read error. The same CDR3 is also encoded by other DNA sequences in this sample. The chain joins TRBV5-6 to TRBJ2-2, with TRBD2 matching over 13 bases. Looked up from germline, CDR1 is SGHDT and CDR2 is YYEEEE. The CDR3 has 16 amino acids. In DNA, the CDR3 is TGCGCCAGCCGCGAAGGGGGACTAGCGGGAATCGGGGAGCTGTTTTTT. Translation gives CASREGGLAGIGELFF.

The chain carries TRBV30 and TRBJ2-5; D might be TRBD2 (5 bases). Germline V gene lookup returns CDR1 GTSNPN and CDR2 SVGIG (reference sequence). V was shortened by 8 bases and J by 4 bases, with 14 bases between the two germline ends. The CDR3 sequence is 12 residues long. CDR3 sequence (DNA): TGTGCCGGGGAGTCCCGGCGAGAGACCCAGTACTTC. This codes for CAGESRRETQYF.

V gene TRBV28 combines with J gene TRBJ2-1; 7 bases are a match to TRBD2. Per the germline V gene, CDR1 is MDHEN and CDR2 is SYDVKM. J was trimmed by 7 bases and V by 3 bases; bases with no gene match: 3. CDR3 length equals 13 residues. The CDR3 region has the DNA TGTGCCAGCAGTTTTGCCGGGGGGAATGAGCAGTTCTTC. The encoded protein is CASSFAGGNEQFF.